Here is one T cell receptor beta chain with its context. Its specificity is unknown. The sample originates from a study of PD-1 blockade in classical Hodgkin lymphoma. Produced via immunoSEQ multiplex PCR; TCRdb's table is partial and in-frame only. This sample has over 15,000 clones, with approximately 88% found just once. The V end was cut by 1 base, the J end by 6 bases, with 6 bases between. The CDR3 is 12 residues long. Germline values: CDR1 LNHDA, CDR2 SQIVND (reference sequence). Each of the patients experienced relapse following autologous stem cell transplantation, and their brentuximab vedotin exposure differed. General observations from the study: Patients starting nivolumab under 1 year after ASCT were excluded. The drivers behind the repertoire differences, possibly disease activity or prior therapy, remain undefined. Reported baseline diversity: healthy donors highest, relapsed/refractory patients lowest. Complete responders' baseline diversity resembled that of newly diagnosed patients.

This clonotype was obtained from a human donor with classical Hodgkin lymphoma. The chain links TRBV19 to TRBJ1-1, with unresolved D. The specimen comprised peripheral blood mononuclear cells (PBMCs), sampled at baseline. The CDR3 reads CASSIGTAEAFF. CDR3 in DNA: TGTGCCAGTAGTATAGGGACGGCTGAAGCTTTCTTT.